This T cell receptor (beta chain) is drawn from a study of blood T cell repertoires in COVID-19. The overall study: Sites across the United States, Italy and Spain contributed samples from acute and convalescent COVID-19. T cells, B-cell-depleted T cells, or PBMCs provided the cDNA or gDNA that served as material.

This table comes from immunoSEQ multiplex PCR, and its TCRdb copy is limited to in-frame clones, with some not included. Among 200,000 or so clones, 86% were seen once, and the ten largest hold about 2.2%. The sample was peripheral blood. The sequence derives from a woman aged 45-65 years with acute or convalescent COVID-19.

CDR3 DNA sequence: TGCGCCAGCAGCCAGGGACTATCCCTCTACGAGCAGTACTTC. As protein: CASSQGLSLYEQYF. The chain uses TRBV4-1 and TRBJ2-7, with 7 bases lining up with TRBD2. V lost 3 bases to trimming and J lost 3 bases; unmatched junction nucleotides: 5. The V gene's germline CDR1 is MGHRA and CDR2 YSYEKL. The CDR3 sequence is 14 residues long.